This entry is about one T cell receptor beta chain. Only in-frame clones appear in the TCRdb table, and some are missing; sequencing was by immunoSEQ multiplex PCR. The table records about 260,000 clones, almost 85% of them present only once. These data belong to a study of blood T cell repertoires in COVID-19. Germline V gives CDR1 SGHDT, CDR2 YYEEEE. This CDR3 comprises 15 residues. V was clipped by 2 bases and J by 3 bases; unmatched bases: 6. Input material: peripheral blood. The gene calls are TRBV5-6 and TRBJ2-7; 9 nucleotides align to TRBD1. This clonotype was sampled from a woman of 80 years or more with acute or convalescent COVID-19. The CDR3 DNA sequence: TGTGCCAGCAGCTTTAGCCGGGACAGGGACTACGAGCAGTACTTC. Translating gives CASSFSRDRDYEQYF.